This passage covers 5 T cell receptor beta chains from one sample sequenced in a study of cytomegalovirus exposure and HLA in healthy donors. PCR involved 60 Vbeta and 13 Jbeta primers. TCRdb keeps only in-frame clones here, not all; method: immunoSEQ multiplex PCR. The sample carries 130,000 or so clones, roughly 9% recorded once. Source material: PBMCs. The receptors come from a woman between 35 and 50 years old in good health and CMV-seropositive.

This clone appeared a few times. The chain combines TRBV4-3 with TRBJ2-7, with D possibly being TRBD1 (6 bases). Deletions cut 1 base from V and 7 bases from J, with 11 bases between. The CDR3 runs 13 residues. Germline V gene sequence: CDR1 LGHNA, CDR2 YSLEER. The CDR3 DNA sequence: TGCGCCAGCAGCCAAGCGACAGGTCTGGAGCAGTACTTC. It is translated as CASSQATGLEQYF.

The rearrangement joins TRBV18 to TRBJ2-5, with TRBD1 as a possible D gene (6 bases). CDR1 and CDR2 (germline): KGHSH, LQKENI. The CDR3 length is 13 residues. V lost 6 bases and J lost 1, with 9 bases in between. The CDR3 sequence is CASSPGAQETQYF. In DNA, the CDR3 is TGTGCCAGCTCCCCAGGGGCCCAAGAGACCCAGTACTTC.

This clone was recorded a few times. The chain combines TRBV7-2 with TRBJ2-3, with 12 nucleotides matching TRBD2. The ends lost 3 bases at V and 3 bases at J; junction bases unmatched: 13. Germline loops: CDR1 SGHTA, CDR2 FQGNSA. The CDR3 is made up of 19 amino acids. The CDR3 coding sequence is TGTGCCAGCAGCTTCAGACTAGCGGGGGCCTCCGCAAATACAGATACGCAGTATTTT. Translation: CASSFRLAGASANTDTQYF.

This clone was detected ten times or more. The DNA for the CDR3 is TGCGCCAGCAGCTTGGGATTATGGGGGACAGGAGTCGACTATGGCTACACCTTC. This translates into CASSLGLWGTGVDYGYTF. V gene TRBV5-1 combines with J gene TRBJ1-2, with 8 positions matching TRBD1. Germline CDR1 is SGHRS and CDR2 is YFSETQ. The CDR3 is 18 amino acids. Germline trimming cut 0 bases from V and 3 bases from J; bases unmatched to any gene: 13.

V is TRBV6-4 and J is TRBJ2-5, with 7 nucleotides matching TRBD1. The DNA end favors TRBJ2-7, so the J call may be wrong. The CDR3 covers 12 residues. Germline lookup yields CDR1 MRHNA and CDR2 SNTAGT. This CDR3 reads CASDRESYEQYF. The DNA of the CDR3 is TGTGCCAGTGACAGGGAATCCTACGAGCAGTACTTC.